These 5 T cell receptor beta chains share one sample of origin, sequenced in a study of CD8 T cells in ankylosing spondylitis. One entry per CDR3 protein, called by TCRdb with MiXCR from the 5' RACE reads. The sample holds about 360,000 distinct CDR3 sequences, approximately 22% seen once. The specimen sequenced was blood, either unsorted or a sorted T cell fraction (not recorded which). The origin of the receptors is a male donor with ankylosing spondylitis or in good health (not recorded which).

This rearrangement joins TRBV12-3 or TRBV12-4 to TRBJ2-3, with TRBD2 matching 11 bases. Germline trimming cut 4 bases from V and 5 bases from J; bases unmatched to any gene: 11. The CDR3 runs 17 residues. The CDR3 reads CASSSLAGGRAGDTQYF. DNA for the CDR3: TGTGCCAGCAGTTCGTTAGCGGGGGGGCGCGCTGGAGATACGCAGTATTTT.

The DNA for the CDR3 is TGTGCCAGCATCAGGGGGGCGGAGAACCGACCCAACACTGAAGCTTTCTTT. Protein product: CASIRGAENRPNTEAFF. The genes are TRBV7-2 and TRBJ1-1, with TRBD1 matching over 7 bases. The CDR3 covers 17 residues. Trimming took 7 bases from V and 2 from J; bases not matched to a gene: 16. Germline V gene lookup returns CDR1 SGHTA and CDR2 FQGNSA. Filled out from reference TRBV7-2 and TRBJ1-1, the complete variable domain reads GAGVSQSPSNKVTEKGKDVELRCDPISGHTALYWYRQSLGQGLEFLIYFQGNSAPDKSGLPSDRFSAERTGGSVSTLTIQRTQQEDSAVYLCASIRGAENRPNTEAFFGQGTRLTVV.

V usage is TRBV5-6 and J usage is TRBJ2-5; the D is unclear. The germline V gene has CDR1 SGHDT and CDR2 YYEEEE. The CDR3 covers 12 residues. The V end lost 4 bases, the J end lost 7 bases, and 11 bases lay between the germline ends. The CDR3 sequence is CASSPAGSTQYF. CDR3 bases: TGTGCCAGCAGCCCCGCTGGTTCGACCCAGTACTTC.

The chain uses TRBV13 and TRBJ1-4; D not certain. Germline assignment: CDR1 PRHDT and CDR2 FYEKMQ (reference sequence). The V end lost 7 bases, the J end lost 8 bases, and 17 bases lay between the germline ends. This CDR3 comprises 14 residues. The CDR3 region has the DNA TGTGCCAGCACCGACGGGAACGTCGGAGAAAAACTGTTTTTT. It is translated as CASTDGNVGEKLFF.

The CDR3 sequence: CASNPLGTSGGNTQYF. The CDR3 DNA follows: TGTGCCAGCAACCCCCTAGGGACTAGCGGGGGAAATACGCAGTATTTT. This chain joins TRBV7-9 and TRBJ2-3, with 14 bases lining up with TRBD2. In germline, CDR1 is SEHNR, CDR2 FQNEAQ (reference sequence). Trimming at V came to 7 bases and at J to 7 bases, leaving 10 bases not matched to a gene. This CDR3 spans 16 amino acids.